The sequence of this TCR beta chain was determined in a study of blood T cell repertoires in COVID-19. Study context: PBMCs, B-cell-depleted T cells, or T cells provided the cDNA or gDNA that made up the material.

On this clone: An end of the junction does not agree with germline; a read error may underlie this.

Original processing methods: Nucleated cell number was recorded as an estimate derived from reference gene primer amplification. Assay: immunoSEQ multiplex PCR; the TCRdb copy retains only in-frame clones and omits some. V and J calls and clone size are given by that table; D and trimming were obtained from the DNA. The sample holds 150,000 to 200,000 clones, around 87% seen once. This CDR3 is built from 18 residues. Looked up from germline, CDR1 is SGHRS and CDR2 is YFSETQ. This TCR came from a man aged 40-49 years with active or convalescent COVID-19. Sequencing was performed on peripheral blood. The V and J genes are TRBV5-1 and TRBJ2-7; 12 bases map to TRBD2. CDR3 coding DNA: TGCGCCCGCAGCCTGGCCGGGCTAGCGGGGGGGATCTCCTACGAGCAGTACTTC. It is translated as CARSLAGLAGGISYEQYF.